These 17 T cell receptor beta chains originate from one sample sequenced in a study of identical twins. TCRdb re-called the 5' RACE reads with MiXCR, one entry per CDR3 protein. Of under 350,000 distinct CDR3 sequences listed, 7.5% to 9.5% are singletons. The same sample was also studied in work on yellow fever vaccine responses in identical twins.

Sequencing used CD8+ T cells sorted from blood. All receptors come from a young woman in good health.

The chain recombines TRBV7-2 with TRBJ1-1, with 9 positions matching TRBD1. With V trimmed by 4 bases and J by 3 bases, 3 bases remained unmatched. CDR3 length equals 14 residues. Germline V gene sequence: CDR1 SGHTA, CDR2 FQGNSA. CDR3 loop: CASSSTGGYTEAFF. As DNA, the CDR3 is TGTGCCAGCAGCTCGACAGGGGGATACACTGAAGCTTTCTTT.

Ten or more counts support this clonotype. The chain combines TRBV6-2 or TRBV6-3 with TRBJ1-5; unclear D gene. V was pared by 2 bases and J by 3 bases, with 11 bases between. This CDR3 is 15 amino acids long. CDR1 and CDR2 (germline): MNHEY, SVGEGT. The CDR3 region is CASSYPPGNNQPQHF. The CDR3 bases are TGTGCCAGCAGTTACCCCCCGGGGAACAATCAGCCCCAGCATTTT.

This clonotype appeared a few times. The CDR3 region is CASSLLAGGSSYEQYF. In DNA, the CDR3 is TGTGCCAGCAGTCTCCTAGCGGGAGGGTCCTCCTACGAGCAGTACTTC. This chain joins TRBV6-1 and TRBJ2-7; 12 bases agree with TRBD2. Trimming cost V 5 bases and J 0 bases; bases outside gene matches: 5. CDR1 is MNHNS, CDR2 SASEGT, per germline. The CDR3 has 16 residues.

Remarks on this clonotype: At one boundary the junction diverges from the germline segment, which might be a read error. The V and J genes are TRBV29-1 and TRBJ2-3; D perhaps matches TRBD2 (5 bases). In germline, CDR1 is SQVTM, CDR2 ANQGSEA. The CDR3 length is 16 residues. CDR3 bases: TGCAGCGTTGAAGATAAGTCCGGAGGCACGGCAGATACGCCGTATTTT. It codes for CSVEDKSGGTADTPYF.

The chain links TRBV5-1 to TRBJ2-1, with 10 bases that match TRBD2. This CDR3 is 17 amino acids long. The J segment lost 0 bases and the V segment lost 7 bases, leaving 10 bases of the junction unmatched. CDR1 is SGHRS and CDR2 is YFSETQ in the germline V gene. Here the CDR3 DNA reads TGCGCCAGCTACGGAGCGGGAGGGCTGAGCTCCTACAATGAGCAGTTCTTC. This gives the protein CASYGAGGLSSYNEQFF. Based on the CDR3 plus reference TRBV5-1 and TRBJ2-1, the full variable domain is KAGVTQTPRYLIKTRGQQVTLSCSPISGHRSVSWYQQTPGQGLQFLFEYFSETQRNKGNFPGRFSGRQFSNSRSEMNVSTLELGDSALYLCASYGAGGLSSYNEQFFGPGTRLTVL.

This clonotype was observed many times. V is TRBV24-1 and J is TRBJ2-7, with a possible D match to TRBD1 (5 bases). Germline assignment: CDR1 KGHDR and CDR2 SFDVKD. The CDR3 totals 15 residues. The V end lost 3 bases, the J end lost 4 bases, and 15 bases lay between the germline ends. The CDR3 spells CATSDRKGNLYEQYF. The DNA of the CDR3 is TGTGCCACCAGTGATCGCAAGGGGAACCTTTACGAGCAGTACTTC.

The V call is TRBV4-3, the J call TRBJ2-7; a possible D gene is TRBD2 (5 bases). CDR1 LGHNA and CDR2 YSLEER come from the germline V gene. The CDR3 has 14 amino acids. The V gene lost 0 bases and the J gene lost 5 bases, with 11 bases spanning the gap. As DNA, the CDR3 is TGCGCCAGCAGCCAAGATCCCGAGGGTAACGAGCAGTACTTC. Translating it yields CASSQDPEGNEQYF.

This clonotype appeared many times. The gene calls are TRBV6-2 or TRBV6-3 and TRBJ2-3; 10 bases line up with TRBD2. The V and J ends lost 1 base and 5 bases, in that order; junction bases with no gene match: 6. The CDR3 is 16 amino acids. The V gene's germline CDR1 is MNHEY and CDR2 SVGEGT. The CDR3 spells CASSYLEREGQDTQYF. For the CDR3, the DNA is TGTGCCAGCAGTTACTTGGAGCGGGAGGGCCAAGATACGCAGTATTTT.

This clonotype was detected many times. V gene TRBV7-9 combines with J gene TRBJ2-5; perhaps TRBD2 as D (5 bases). CDR3 length: 11 amino acids. Trimming cost V 5 bases and J 10 bases, with 11 bases left between them. Germline lookup yields CDR1 SEHNR and CDR2 FQNEAQ (reference sequence). CDR3 DNA: TGTGCCAGCAGCCCCGAAGGAGGCCAGTACTTC. This translates into CASSPEGGQYF.

V and J are TRBV2 and TRBJ2-3; 10 bases agree with TRBD1. The CDR3 extends over 18 amino acids. Germline values: CDR1 SNHLY, CDR2 FYNNEI. Germline trimming cut 5 bases from V and 1 base from J; bases unmatched to any gene: 12. CDR3 sequence: CASSYNTRQGAGTDTQYF. The CDR3 nucleotides read TGTGCCAGCAGTTATAACACGAGACAGGGGGCTGGCACAGATACGCAGTATTTT.

This clonotype was counted ten times or more. The chain employs TRBV20-1 and TRBJ2-1, with D possibly TRBD2 on 6 matching bases. Between the trimmed V and J ends, which lost 4 bases and 8 bases, there was a span of 18 bases. Germline CDR1 reads DFQATT; CDR2 reads SNEGSKA (reference sequence). The CDR3 sequence is 14 residues long. The chain's CDR3 is CSAIRDSAGDEQFF. The DNA of the CDR3 is TGCAGTGCTATCCGGGACTCGGCTGGCGATGAGCAGTTCTTC.

This clonotype was seen a handful of times. V is TRBV2 and J is TRBJ2-2; 8 nucleotides align to TRBD2. Germline-derived CDR1 and CDR2 are SNHLY and FYNNEI. J gave up 3 bases and V 5 bases, and 8 bases lay outside the gene matches. The CDR3 is made up of 16 amino acids. In nucleotides, the CDR3 is TGTGCCAGCAGTAACCTCGGGACTAGATACACCGGGGAGCTGTTTTTT. Protein: CASSNLGTRYTGELFF.

The sample holds many counts of this clonotype. V usage is TRBV7-2 and J usage is TRBJ2-5; TRBD2 matches 8 bases. The CDR3 totals 20 residues. V trimming: 0 bases; J trimming: 2 bases; junction bases outside the gene matches: 17. Germline V CDR1 and CDR2: SGHTA, FQGNSA. CDR3 coding DNA: TGTGCCAGCAGCTTAGCGCGGGGGGTCCTCACCGGCTCATTACAAGAGACCCAGTACTTC. Protein: CASSLARGVLTGSLQETQYF.

The table lists this clonotype with a few counts. The chain combines TRBV27 with TRBJ2-5; TRBD1 aligns across 9 bases. CDR1 and CDR2 from the germline V gene are MNHEY and SMNVEV (reference sequence). The V gene end was trimmed by 5 bases and the J gene end by 0 bases; junction bases not matched to a gene: 1. The CDR3 is 14 amino acids. This CDR3 reads CASSRQGDQETQYF. Written as DNA, the CDR3 is TGTGCCAGCAGTCGACAGGGGGACCAAGAGACCCAGTACTTC.

As to this clonotype: This may come from a read error, since a much larger clone is one base off. The chain is built from TRBV7-3 and TRBJ2-1; D tentatively reads TRBD1 or TRBD2 (6 bases each). CDR1 SGHTA and CDR2 FQGTGA come from the germline V gene. The V end lost 1 base, the J end lost 1 base, and 26 bases lay between the germline ends. The CDR3 is made up of 21 amino acids. For the CDR3, the DNA is TGTGCCAGCAGCTTAAACCAGGGGCCTTGGGGGGACAAAAGGTCCTACAATGAGCAGTTCTTC. Its translation is CASSLNQGPWGDKRSYNEQFF.

This clonotype showed up just a few times. V and J are TRBV20-1 and TRBJ2-5; D is unclear. The CDR3 runs 14 residues. Germline V CDR1 and CDR2: DFQATT, SNEGSKA (reference sequence). V gave up 0 bases and J gave up 4 bases, with 12 bases separating them. CDR3 sequence: CSARDHRSLETQYF. CDR3 DNA: TGCAGTGCTAGAGATCACAGATCTTTAGAGACCCAGTACTTC.

The chain recombines TRBV5-6 with TRBJ2-7; 9 bases agree with TRBD1. Germline CDR1 SGHDT, CDR2 YYEEEE. V was pared by 3 bases and J by 5 bases, with 6 bases of the junction left unmatched. CDR3 length: 14 amino acids. CDR3 DNA: TGTGCCAGCAGCTGGGGGACAGGGTTGGACGAGCAGTACTTC. Encoded protein: CASSWGTGLDEQYF.